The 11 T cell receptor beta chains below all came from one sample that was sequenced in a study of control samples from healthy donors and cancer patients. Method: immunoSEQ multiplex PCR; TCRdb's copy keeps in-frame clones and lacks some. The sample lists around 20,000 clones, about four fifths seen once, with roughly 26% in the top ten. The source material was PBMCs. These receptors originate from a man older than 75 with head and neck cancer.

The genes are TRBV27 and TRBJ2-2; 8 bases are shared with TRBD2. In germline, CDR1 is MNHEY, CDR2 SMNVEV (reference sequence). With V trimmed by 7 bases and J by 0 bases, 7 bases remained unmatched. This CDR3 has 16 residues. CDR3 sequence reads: CASNPPGLANTGELFF. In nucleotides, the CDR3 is TGTGCCAGCAACCCGCCGGGACTAGCGAACACCGGGGAGCTGTTTTTT.

CDR3 amino acids: CAARGAGDYNEQFF. CDR3 DNA sequence: TGTGCCGCCCGGGGAGCGGGAGACTACAATGAGCAGTTCTTC. The genes are TRBV10-3 and TRBJ2-1; 8 bases line up with TRBD2. Trimming took 11 bases from V and 3 from J; bases not matched to a gene: 9. Germline V gene data show CDR1 as ENHRY and CDR2 as SYGVKD. CDR3 size: 14 residues.

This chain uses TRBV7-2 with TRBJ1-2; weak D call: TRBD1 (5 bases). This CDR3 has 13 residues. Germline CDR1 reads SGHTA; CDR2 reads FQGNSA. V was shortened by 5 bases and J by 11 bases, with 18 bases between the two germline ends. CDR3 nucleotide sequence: TGTGCCAGCAGCCGCCGGGACCGGATAGGATACACCTTC. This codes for CASSRRDRIGYTF.

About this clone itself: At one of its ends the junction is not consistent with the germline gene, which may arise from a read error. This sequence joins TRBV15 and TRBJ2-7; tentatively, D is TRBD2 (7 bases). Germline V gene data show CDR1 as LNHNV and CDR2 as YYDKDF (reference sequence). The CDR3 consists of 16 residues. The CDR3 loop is CPTSRDRGGATYEQYF. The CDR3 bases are TGTCCCACCAGCAGAGATAGGGGGGGGGCTACCTACGAGCAGTACTTC.

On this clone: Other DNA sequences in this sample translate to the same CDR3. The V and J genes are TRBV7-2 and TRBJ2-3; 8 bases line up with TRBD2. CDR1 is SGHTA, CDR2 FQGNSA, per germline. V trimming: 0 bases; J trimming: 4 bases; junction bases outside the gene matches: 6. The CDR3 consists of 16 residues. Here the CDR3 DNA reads TGTGCCAGCAGCTTAGCGCCGGGACTAGGGTCAGATACGCAGTATTTT. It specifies CASSLAPGLGSDTQYF.

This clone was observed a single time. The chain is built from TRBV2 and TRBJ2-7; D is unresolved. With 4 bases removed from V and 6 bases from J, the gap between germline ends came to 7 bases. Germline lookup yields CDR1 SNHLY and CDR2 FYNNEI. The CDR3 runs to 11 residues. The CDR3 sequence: CASSGSFEQYF. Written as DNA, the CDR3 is TGTGCCAGCAGTGGGAGTTTCGAGCAGTACTTC.

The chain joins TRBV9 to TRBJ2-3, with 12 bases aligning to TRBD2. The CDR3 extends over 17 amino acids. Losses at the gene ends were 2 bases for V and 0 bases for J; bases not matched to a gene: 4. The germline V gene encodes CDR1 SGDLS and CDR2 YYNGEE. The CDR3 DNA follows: TGTGCCAGCAGCGTGGGGACTAGCGGGTTTAGCACAGATACGCAGTATTTT. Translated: CASSVGTSGFSTDTQYF.

The CDR3 DNA follows: TGTGCCAGCAGCTACCTCGTTACCAGGGGGCGCGACTCTGGGGCCAACGTCCTGACTTTC. Translation gives CASSYLVTRGRDSGANVLTF. The chain employs TRBV13 and TRBJ2-6; 8 positions agree with TRBD1. Trimming at V came to 4 bases and at J to 0 bases, leaving 14 bases not matched to a gene. Germline CDR1 and CDR2: PRHDT and FYEKMQ (reference sequence). This CDR3 is built from 20 residues. Full variable domain (outside the CDR3, taken from reference TRBV13 and TRBJ2-6): AAGVIQSPRHLIKEKRETATLKCYPIPRHDTVYWYQQGPGQDPQFLISFYEKMQSDKGSIPDRFSAQQFSDYHSELNMSSLELGDSALYFCASSYLVTRGRDSGANVLTFGAGSRLTVL.

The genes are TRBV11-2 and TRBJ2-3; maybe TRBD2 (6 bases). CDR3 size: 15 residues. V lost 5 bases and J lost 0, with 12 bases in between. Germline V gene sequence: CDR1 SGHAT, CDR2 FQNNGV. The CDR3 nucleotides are TGTGCCAGCAGCCATGCCGGGACTAGCACAGATACGCAGTATTTT. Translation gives CASSHAGTSTDTQYF.

CDR3 nucleotides: TGTGCCAGCAGTTACTCGATCGGAGGGGCGGGATATGGCTACACCTTC. Protein sequence: CASSYSIGGAGYGYTF. The V and J genes are TRBV6-5 and TRBJ1-2; tentatively, D is TRBD1 (5 bases). Germline loops: CDR1 MNHEY, CDR2 SVGAGI. V was trimmed by 0 bases and J by 5 bases, leaving 16 bases between them. This CDR3 is built from 16 residues.

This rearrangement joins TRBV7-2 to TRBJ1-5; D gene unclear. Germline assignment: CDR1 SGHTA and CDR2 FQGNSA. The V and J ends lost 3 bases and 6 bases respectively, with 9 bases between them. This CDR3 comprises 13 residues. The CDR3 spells CASSLFVGQPQHF. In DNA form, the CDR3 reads TGTGCCAGCAGCTTGTTCGTGGGTCAGCCCCAGCATTTT.